A selection of T cell receptor beta chains follows, all from one sample in a study of PD-1 blockade in mismatch repair-deficient tumors. Clones were read by immunoSEQ multiplex PCR, and TCRdb kept only the in-frame ones, dropping some. The sample holds around 40,000 clones; roughly three quarters are singletons and the top ten take under 25%. The sample here was peripheral blood, taken 4 weeks after starting pembrolizumab. The receptors shown here come from an adult with mismatch repair-deficient cancer. Each CDR3 is given with its conserved first and last residue. D genes are given only for firm matches. The listing skips clone size in some rows; elsewhere it reads once, few, many or a size class.

NA TRBJ2-7 TRBV28 NA CASSSDTTQGSNYEQYF TGTGCCAGCAGTTCTGATACTACACAGGGATCTAACTACGAGCAGTACTTC
few TRBJ2-7 TRBV11-3 NA CASSSPGIYEQYF TGTGCCAGCAGCTCCCCAGGCATTTACGAGCAGTACTTC
few TRBJ1-2 TRBV14 NA CASSPGLYGYTF TGTGCCAGCAGCCCAGGACTCTATGGCTACACCTTC
NA TRBJ1-1 TRBV2 TRBD1 CASGHRGSEAFF TGTGCCAGCGGACACAGGGGCTCTGAAGCTTTCTTT
NA TRBJ1-2 TRBV7-2 NA CASSLTSVGANYGYTF TGTGCCAGCAGCTTAACCTCGGTAGGGGCGAACTATGGCTACACCTTC
few TRBJ2-5 TRBV7-2 NA CASSSRHQETQYF TGTGCCAGCAGCTCGCGGCACCAAGAGACCCAGTACTTC
once TRBJ2-7 TRBV27 TRBD2 CASSSTSGRREQYF TGTGCCAGCAGTTCTACTAGCGGGAGGCGCGAGCAGTACTTC
NA TRBJ2-3 TRBV11-2 NA CASSQNGGMSTDTQYF TGTGCCAGCAGCCAAAATGGCGGGATGAGCACAGATACGCAGTATTTT
NA TRBJ1-1 TRBV29-1 NA CSVGGKVNTEAFF TGCAGCGTTGGGGGGAAAGTGAACACTGAAGCTTTCTTT
many TRBJ2-2 TRBV12-1 NA CASSFCLAGGLGELFF TGTGCCAGCAGCTTTTGCCTAGCGGGAGGGCTCGGGGAGCTGTTTTTT
NA TRBJ2-3 TRBV4-3 TRBD2 CASSQSKGLAADTQYF TGCGCCAGCAGCCAATCGAAGGGACTAGCGGCTGATACGCAGTATTTT
NA TRBJ2-3 TRBV4-2 NA CASSPRQSSTDTQYF TGTGCCAGCAGCCCGAGGCAGTCAAGCACAGATACGCAGTATTTT
NA TRBJ1-4 TRBV7-8 NA CASSLGRDGEKLFF TGTGCCAGCAGCTTAGGCAGGGACGGAGAAAAACTGTTTTTT
NA TRBJ2-7 TRBV18 TRBD2 CASSRTSGYEQYF TGTGCCAGCTCGCGGACTAGCGGCTACGAGCAGTACTTC
NA TRBJ2-7 TRBV4-2 NA CASSQDFLDSYEQYF TGTGCCAGCAGCCAAGATTTCCTAGACTCCTACGAGCAGTACTTC
NA TRBJ2-3 TRBV27 NA CASSPGLFTDTQYF TGTGCCAGCAGCCCGGGACTTTTCACAGATACGCAGTATTTT
NA TRBJ2-7 TRBV5-1 TRBD2 CASSLLAGGGEQYF TGCGCCAGCAGCTTGCTAGCGGGAGGGGGGGAGCAGTACTTC